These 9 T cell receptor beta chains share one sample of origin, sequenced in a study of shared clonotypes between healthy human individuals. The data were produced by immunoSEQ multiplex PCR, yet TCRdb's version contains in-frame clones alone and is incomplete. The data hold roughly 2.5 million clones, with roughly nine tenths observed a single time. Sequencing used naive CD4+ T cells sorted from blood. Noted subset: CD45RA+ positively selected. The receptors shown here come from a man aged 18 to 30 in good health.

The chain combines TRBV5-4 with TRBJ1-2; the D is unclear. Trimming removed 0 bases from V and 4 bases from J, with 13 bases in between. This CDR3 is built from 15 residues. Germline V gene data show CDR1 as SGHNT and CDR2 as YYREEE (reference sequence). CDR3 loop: CASSLAGRLTYGYTF. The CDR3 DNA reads TGTGCCAGCAGCTTGGCCGGTAGGCTAACCTATGGCTACACCTTC.

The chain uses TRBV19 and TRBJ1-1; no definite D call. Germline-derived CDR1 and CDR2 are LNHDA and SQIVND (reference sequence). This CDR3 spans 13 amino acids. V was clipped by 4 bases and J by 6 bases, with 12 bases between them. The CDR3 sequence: CASSTVRHPEAFF. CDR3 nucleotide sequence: TGTGCCAGTAGTACCGTCCGACATCCTGAAGCTTTCTTT. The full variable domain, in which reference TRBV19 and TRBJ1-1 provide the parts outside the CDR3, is DGGITQSPKYLFRKEGQNVTLSCEQNLNHDAMYWYRQDPGQGLRLIYYSQIVNDFQKGDIAEGYSVSREKKESFPLTVTSAQKNPTAFYLCASSTVRHPEAFFGQGTRLTVV.

CDR3 in amino acids: CASSLGPNRVLAGEQYF. The CDR3 bases are TGTGCCAGCAGCTTAGGCCCCAACAGGGTCTTAGCGGGTGAGCAGTACTTC. The chain combines TRBV11-2 with TRBJ2-7; D might be TRBD2 (7 bases). V was cut by 1 base and J by 7 bases, with 23 bases left in between. CDR1 is SGHAT, CDR2 FQNNGV, per germline. This CDR3 comprises 17 residues.

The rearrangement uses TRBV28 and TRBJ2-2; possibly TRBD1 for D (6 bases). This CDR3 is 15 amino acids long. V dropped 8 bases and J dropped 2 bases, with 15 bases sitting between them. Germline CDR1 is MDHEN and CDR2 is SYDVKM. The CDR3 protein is CASLIGTFNTGELFF. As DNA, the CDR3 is TGTGCCAGCCTTATCGGGACATTCAACACCGGGGAGCTGTTTTTT.

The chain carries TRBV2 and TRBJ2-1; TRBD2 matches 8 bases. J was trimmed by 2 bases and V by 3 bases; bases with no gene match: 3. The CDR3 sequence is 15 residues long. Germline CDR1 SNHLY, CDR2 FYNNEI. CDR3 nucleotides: TGTGCCAGCAGTGATGAACTAGCGGCCTACAATGAGCAGTTCTTC. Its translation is CASSDELAAYNEQFF.

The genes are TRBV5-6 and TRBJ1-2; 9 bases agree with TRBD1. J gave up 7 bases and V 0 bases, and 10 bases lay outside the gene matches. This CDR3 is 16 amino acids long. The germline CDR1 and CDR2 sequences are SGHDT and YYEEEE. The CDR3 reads CASSLGTGQGIGGYTF. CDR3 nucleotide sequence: TGTGCCAGCAGCTTGGGTACGGGACAGGGCATAGGTGGCTACACCTTC.

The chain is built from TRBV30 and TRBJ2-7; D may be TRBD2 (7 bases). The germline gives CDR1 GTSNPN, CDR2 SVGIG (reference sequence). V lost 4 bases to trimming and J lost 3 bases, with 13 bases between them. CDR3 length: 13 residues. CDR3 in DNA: TGTGCCTGGAACGGGGGGCGAGACTACGAGCAGTACTTC. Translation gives CAWNGGRDYEQYF.

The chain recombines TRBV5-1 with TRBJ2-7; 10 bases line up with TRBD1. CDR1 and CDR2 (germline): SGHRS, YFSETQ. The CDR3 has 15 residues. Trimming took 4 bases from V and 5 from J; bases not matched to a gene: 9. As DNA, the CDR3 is TGCGCCAGCAGCGGGGGACAGGGGTCGTGGGACGAGCAGTACTTC. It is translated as CASSGGQGSWDEQYF.

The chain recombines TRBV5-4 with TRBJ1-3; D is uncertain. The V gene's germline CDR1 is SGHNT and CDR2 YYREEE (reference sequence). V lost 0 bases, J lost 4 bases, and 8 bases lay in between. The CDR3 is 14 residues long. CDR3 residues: CASSLAGGGNTIYF. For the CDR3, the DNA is TGTGCCAGCAGCTTGGCCGGAGGAGGAAACACCATATATTTT. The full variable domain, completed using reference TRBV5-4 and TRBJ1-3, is ETGVTQSPTHLIKTRGQQVTLRCSSQSGHNTVSWYQQALGQGPQFIFQYYREEENGRGNFPPRFSGLQFPNYSSELNVNALELDDSALYLCASSLAGGGNTIYFGEGSWLTVV.